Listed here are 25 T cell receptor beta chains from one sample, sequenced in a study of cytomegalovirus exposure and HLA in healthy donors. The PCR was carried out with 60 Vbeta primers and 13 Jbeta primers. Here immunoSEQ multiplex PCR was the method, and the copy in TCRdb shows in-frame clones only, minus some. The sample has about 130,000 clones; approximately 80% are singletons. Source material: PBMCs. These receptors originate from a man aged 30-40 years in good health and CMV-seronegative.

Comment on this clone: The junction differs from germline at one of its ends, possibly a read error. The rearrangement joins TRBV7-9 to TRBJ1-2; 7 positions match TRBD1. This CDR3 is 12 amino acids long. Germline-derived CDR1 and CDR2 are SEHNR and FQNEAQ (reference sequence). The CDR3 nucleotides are TGTTCCAGCAGCTCCGGGACAGATGGCTACACCTTC. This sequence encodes CSSSSGTDGYTF.

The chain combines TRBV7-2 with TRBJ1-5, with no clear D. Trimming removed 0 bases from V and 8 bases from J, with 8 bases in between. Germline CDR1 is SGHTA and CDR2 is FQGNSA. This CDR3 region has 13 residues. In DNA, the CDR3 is TGTGCCAGCAGCTTAGCGGGAGGGAAGCCCCAGCATTTT. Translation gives CASSLAGGKPQHF.

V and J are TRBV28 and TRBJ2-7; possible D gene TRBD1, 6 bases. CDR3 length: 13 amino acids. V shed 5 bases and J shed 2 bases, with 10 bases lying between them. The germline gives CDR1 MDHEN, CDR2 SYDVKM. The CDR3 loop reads CASSRTVPYEQYF. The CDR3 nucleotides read TGTGCCAGCAGTAGGACAGTGCCCTACGAGCAGTACTTC.

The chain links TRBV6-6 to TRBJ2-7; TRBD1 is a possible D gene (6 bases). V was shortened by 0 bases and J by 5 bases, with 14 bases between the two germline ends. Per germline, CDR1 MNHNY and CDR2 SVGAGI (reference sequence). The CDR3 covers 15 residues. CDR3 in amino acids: CASSYSGQGSNEQYF. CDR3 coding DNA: TGTGCCAGCAGTTACTCGGGGCAGGGGTCCAACGAGCAGTACTTC.

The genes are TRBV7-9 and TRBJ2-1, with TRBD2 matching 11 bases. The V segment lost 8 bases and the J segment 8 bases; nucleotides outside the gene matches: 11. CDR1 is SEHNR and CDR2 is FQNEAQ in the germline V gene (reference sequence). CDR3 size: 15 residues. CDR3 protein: CASYNTGTSGHEQFF. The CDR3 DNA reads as TGTGCCAGCTACAATACCGGGACTAGCGGACATGAGCAGTTCTTC.

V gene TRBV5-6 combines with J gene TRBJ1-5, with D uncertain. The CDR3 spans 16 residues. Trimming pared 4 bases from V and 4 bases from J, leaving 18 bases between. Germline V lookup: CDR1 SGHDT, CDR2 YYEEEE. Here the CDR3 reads CASSAAGIIGNQPQHF. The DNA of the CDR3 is TGTGCCAGCAGCGCCGCCGGGATCATTGGGAATCAGCCCCAGCATTTT.

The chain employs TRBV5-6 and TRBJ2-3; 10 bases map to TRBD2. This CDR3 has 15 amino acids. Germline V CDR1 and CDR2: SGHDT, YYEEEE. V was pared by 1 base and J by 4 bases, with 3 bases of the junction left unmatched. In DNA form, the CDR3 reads TGTGCCAGCAGCTTGTTAGCGGGGGGAGCAGATACGCAGTATTTT. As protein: CASSLLAGGADTQYF. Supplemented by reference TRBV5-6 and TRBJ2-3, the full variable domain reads DAGVTQSPTHLIKTRGQQVTLRCSPKSGHDTVSWYQQALGQGPQFIFQYYEEEERQRGNFPDRFSGHQFPNYSSELNVNALLLGDSALYLCASSLLAGGADTQYFGPGTRLTVL.

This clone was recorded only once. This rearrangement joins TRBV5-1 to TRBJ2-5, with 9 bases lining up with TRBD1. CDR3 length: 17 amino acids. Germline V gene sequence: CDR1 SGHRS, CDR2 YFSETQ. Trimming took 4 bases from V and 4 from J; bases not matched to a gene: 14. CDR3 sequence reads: CASSPAPQGAIPETQYF. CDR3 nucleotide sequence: TGCGCCAGCAGCCCCGCTCCACAGGGGGCGATTCCAGAGACCCAGTACTTC.

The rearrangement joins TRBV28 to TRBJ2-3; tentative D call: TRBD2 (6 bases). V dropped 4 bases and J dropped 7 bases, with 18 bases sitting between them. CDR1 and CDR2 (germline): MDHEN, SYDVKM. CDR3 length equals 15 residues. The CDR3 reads CASSSGGNVLNTQYF. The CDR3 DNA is TGTGCCAGCAGTTCGGGCGGGAATGTGTTGAATACGCAGTATTTT.

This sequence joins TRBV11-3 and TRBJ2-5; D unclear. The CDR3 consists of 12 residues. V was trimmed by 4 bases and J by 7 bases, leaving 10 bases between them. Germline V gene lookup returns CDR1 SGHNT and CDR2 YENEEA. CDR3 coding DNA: TGTGCCAGCAGCTCAGGCCCCACGACCCAGTACTTC. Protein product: CASSSGPTTQYF.

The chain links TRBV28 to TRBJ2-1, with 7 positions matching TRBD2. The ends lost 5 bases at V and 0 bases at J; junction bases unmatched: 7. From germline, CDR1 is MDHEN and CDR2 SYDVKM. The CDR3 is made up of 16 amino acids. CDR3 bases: TGTGCCAGCAGTACCCATAGCGGGCCCTCCTACAATGAGCAGTTCTTC. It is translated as CASSTHSGPSYNEQFF.

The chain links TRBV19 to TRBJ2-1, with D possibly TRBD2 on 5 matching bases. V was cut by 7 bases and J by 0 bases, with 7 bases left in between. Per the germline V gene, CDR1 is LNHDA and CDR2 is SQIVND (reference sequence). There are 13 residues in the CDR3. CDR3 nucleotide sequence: TGTGCCAGTATGCGGGCCTCCTACAATGAGCAGTTCTTC. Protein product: CASMRASYNEQFF.

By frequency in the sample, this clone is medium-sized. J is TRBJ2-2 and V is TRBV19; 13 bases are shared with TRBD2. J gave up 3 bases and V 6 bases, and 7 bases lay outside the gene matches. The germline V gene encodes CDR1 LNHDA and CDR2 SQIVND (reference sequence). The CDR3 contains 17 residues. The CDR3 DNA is TGTGCCAGTAGCGTTGGACTAGCGGGAGTTCACACCGGGGAGCTGTTTTTT. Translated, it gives CASSVGLAGVHTGELFF.

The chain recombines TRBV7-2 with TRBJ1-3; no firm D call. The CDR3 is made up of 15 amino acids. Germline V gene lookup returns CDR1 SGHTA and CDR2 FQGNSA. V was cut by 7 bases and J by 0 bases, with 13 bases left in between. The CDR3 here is CASTFNKYSGNTIYF. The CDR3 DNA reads TGTGCCAGCACCTTCAACAAATACTCTGGAAACACCATATATTTT.

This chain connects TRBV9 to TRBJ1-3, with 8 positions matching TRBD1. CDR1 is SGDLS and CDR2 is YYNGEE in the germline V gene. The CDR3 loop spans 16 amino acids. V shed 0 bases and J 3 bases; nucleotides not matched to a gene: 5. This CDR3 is CASSVDQGAFGNTIYF. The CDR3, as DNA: TGTGCCAGCAGCGTAGACCAGGGGGCTTTTGGAAACACCATATATTTT.

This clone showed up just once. The CDR3 sequence is CASSSVRGQGAYQPQHF. The CDR3 DNA follows: TGTGCCAGCAGTTCAGTTAGGGGACAGGGGGCGTACCAGCCCCAGCATTTT. This rearrangement joins TRBV28 to TRBJ1-5, with 12 bases identical to TRBD1. From germline, CDR1 is MDHEN and CDR2 SYDVKM. CDR3 length equals 17 residues. V lost 4 bases, J lost 7 bases, and 11 bases stayed unmatched.

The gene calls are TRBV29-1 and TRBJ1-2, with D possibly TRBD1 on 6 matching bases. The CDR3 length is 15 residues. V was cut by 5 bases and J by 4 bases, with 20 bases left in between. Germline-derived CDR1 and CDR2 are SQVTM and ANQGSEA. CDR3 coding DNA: TGCAGCGTTAACAGGGACGGGGAGATGGGCTATGGCTACACCTTC. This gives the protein CSVNRDGEMGYGYTF.

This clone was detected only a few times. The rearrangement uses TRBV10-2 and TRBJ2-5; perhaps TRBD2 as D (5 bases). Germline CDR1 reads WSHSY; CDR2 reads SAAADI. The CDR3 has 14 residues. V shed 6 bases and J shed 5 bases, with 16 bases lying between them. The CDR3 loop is CASRKPVGGETQYF. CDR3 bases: TGCGCCAGCAGGAAGCCCGTGGGCGGGGAGACCCAGTACTTC.

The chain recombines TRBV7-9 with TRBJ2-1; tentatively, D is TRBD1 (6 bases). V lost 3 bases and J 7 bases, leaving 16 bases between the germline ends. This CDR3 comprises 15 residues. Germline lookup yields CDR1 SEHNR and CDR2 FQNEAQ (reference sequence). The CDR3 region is CASSFQGSLGNEQFF. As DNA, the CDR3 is TGTGCCAGCAGCTTTCAGGGGAGTCTAGGGAATGAGCAGTTCTTC.

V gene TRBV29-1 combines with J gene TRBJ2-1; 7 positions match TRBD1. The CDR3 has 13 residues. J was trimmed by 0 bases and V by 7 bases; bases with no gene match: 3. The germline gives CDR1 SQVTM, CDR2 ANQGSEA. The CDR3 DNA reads TGCAGCGGGGACAGTCTCTCCTACAATGAGCAGTTCTTC. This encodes CSGDSLSYNEQFF.

CDR3 nucleotide sequence: TGTGCCAGCAGCTTAGGACAGGGGATTGGGGCCAACGTCCTGACTTTC. Protein sequence: CASSLGQGIGANVLTF. The chain couples TRBV7-9 to TRBJ2-6; 8 bases line up with TRBD1. The CDR3 has 16 amino acids. The V gene end was trimmed by 1 base and the J gene end by 3 bases; junction bases not matched to a gene: 2. Per the germline V gene, CDR1 is SEHNR and CDR2 is FQNEAQ (reference sequence).

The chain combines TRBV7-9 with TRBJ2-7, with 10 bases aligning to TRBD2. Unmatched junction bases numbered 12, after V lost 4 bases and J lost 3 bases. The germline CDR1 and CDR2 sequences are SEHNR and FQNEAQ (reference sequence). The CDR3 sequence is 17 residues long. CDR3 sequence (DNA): TGTGCCAGCAGCTCAAACCGTGGGACTAGCGCTTACTACGAGCAGTACTTC. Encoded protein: CASSSNRGTSAYYEQYF.

The CDR3, as DNA: TGCAGCGTAAGACAGGGGGGAAATCAGCCCCAGCATTTT. Its protein is CSVRQGGNQPQHF. The J gene is TRBJ1-5, the V gene TRBV29-1; 9 nucleotides match TRBD1. J was trimmed by 4 bases and V by 6 bases; bases with no gene match: 4. Germline V CDR1 and CDR2: SQVTM, ANQGSEA. The CDR3 contains 13 residues.

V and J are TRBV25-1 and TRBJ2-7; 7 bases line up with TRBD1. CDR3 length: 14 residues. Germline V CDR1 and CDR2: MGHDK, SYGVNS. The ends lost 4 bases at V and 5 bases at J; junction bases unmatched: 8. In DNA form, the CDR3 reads TGTGCCAGCAGTGGCTCAGGGGGAAGCGACGAGCAGTACTTC. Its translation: CASSGSGGSDEQYF.

CDR3 sequence (DNA): TGCGCCAGCAGTTCATGGGGGGGAGGTGGCACTGAAGCTTTCTTT. This gives the protein CASSSWGGGGTEAFF. The chain uses TRBV5-1 and TRBJ1-1, with D possibly being TRBD1 (5 bases). CDR3 length equals 15 residues. The V end lost 5 bases, the J end lost 4 bases, and 18 bases lay between the germline ends. Germline values: CDR1 SGHRS, CDR2 YFSETQ.